This T cell receptor (beta chain) originates from a study of CD8 T cells in ankylosing spondylitis. Study findings and constraints: Seemingly characteristic of ankylosing spondylitis blood was a TCR beta motif consisting of roughly 8 highly homologous variants.

TCRdb re-derived calls from the 5' RACE reads in MiXCR, one entry per CDR3 protein. The table lists 500,000 or so distinct CDR3 sequences, roughly 5.2% of them singletons. Trimming removed 0 bases from V and 3 bases from J, with 12 bases in between. In germline, CDR1 is SGHRS, CDR2 YFSETQ. The CDR3 runs 15 residues. This clonotype has at least ten counts. The antigen is unknown. Sequenced material: blood, either unsorted or a sorted T cell fraction (not recorded which). The receptor was derived from a male donor with ankylosing spondylitis. The genes are TRBV5-1 and TRBJ1-2, with D maybe TRBD1 (6 bases). The CDR3 DNA is TGCGCCAGCAGCTTGGACCGGGGGGCTGACTATGGCTACACCTTC. This codes for CASSLDRGADYGYTF.